This T cell receptor beta chain was sequenced in a study of blood T cell repertoires in COVID-19. Libraries were prepared by immunoSEQ multiplex PCR; TCRdb keeps only in-frame clonotypes and omits some of them. The sample has 300,000 to 350,000 clones; around 90% are singletons. J lost 4 bases, V lost 2 bases, and 24 bases had no gene match. The germline V gene encodes CDR1 LNHDA and CDR2 SQIVND (reference sequence). This CDR3 is 24 amino acids long. The clonotype comes from a woman in her twenties or thirties with COVID-19, enrolled during active disease. Sample: peripheral blood. The V gene is TRBV19, the J gene TRBJ2-1; 15 nucleotides agree with TRBD2. In DNA, the CDR3 is TGTGCCAGTAGTATACAGCAAAACAGGGGGCTTGGACTAGCGGGAGGGTCCCTATACAATGAGCAGTTCTTC. Residues: CASSIQQNRGLGLAGGSLYNEQFF.